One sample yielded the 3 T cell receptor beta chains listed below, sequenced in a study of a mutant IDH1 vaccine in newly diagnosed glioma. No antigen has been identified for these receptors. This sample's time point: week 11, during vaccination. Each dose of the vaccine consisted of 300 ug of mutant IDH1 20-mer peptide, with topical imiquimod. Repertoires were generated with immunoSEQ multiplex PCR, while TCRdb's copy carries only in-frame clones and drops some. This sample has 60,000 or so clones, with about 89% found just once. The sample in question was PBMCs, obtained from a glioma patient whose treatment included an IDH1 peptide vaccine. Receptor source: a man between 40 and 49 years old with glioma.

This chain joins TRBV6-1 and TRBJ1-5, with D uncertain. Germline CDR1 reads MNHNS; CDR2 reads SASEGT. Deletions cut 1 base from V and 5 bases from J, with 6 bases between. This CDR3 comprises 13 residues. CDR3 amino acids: CASSEVWYQPQHF. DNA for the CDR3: TGTGCCAGCAGTGAAGTTTGGTATCAGCCCCAGCATTTT.

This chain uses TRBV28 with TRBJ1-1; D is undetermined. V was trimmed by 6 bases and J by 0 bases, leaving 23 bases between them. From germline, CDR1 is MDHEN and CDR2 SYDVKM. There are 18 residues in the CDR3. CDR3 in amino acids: CASSFPSRTKFMNTEAFF. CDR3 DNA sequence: TGTGCCAGCAGCTTCCCCTCCAGAACTAAGTTCATGAACACTGAAGCTTTCTTT.

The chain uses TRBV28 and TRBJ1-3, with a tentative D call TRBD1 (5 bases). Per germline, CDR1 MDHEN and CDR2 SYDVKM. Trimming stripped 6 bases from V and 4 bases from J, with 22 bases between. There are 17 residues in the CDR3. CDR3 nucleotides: TGTGCCAGCAGCCAATGGGCGTACGGGACCGTCGGAAACACCATATATTTT. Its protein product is CASSQWAYGTVGNTIYF.